A single sample is the source of the 19 T cell receptor beta chains below, sequenced in a study of blood T cell repertoires in COVID-19. Method: immunoSEQ multiplex PCR; TCRdb's copy keeps in-frame clones and lacks some. This sample carries approximately 220,000 clones, roughly 88% of them seen once, and the ten largest clones take 3.5% to 4.5%. Sequenced input: PBMCs or T cells enriched from blood (not recorded which). The receptor source for this set is a woman in her 40s with acute COVID-19.

This chain uses TRBV9 with TRBJ1-2; 7 bases align to TRBD1. CDR1 and CDR2 from the germline V gene are SGDLS and YYNGEE. This CDR3 has 13 residues. Trimming cost V 3 bases and J 8 bases; bases outside gene matches: 7. The CDR3 DNA follows: TGTGCCAGCAGCGCAGGGGGAGGACAGGGCTACACCTTC. This gives the protein CASSAGGGQGYTF.

The V and J genes are TRBV4-3 and TRBJ1-2, with D maybe TRBD1 (5 bases). Trimming removed 0 bases from V and 1 base from J, with 12 bases in between. Germline CDR1 and CDR2: LGHNA and YSLEER. CDR3 size: 16 residues. In nucleotides, the CDR3 is TGCGCCAGCAGCCAAGAGGGGGGGGATTATAACTATGGCTACACCTTC. Amino acid sequence: CASSQEGGDYNYGYTF.

J is TRBJ1-1 and V is TRBV5-1; 9 bases map to TRBD1. The CDR3 sequence is 13 residues long. The germline V gene has CDR1 SGHRS and CDR2 YFSETQ. The J segment lost 11 bases and the V segment lost 3 bases, leaving 8 bases of the junction unmatched. The CDR3 DNA reads TGCGCCAGCAGCTCGACGACAGGGGGTAAGGCTTTCTTT. Residues: CASSSTTGGKAFF.

The J gene is TRBJ1-2, the V gene TRBV7-2; 8 bases line up with TRBD1. The CDR3 is made up of 16 amino acids. J was trimmed by 2 bases and V by 3 bases; bases with no gene match: 8. The germline V gene encodes CDR1 SGHTA and CDR2 FQGNSA. The CDR3 bases are TGTGCCAGCAGCTTTCCCCCTAGGACAGGGAACTATGGCTACACCTTC. Its translation: CASSFPPRTGNYGYTF.

This chain joins TRBV7-2 and TRBJ1-5; a weak D match, TRBD1 (5 bases). Germline CDR1 reads SGHTA; CDR2 reads FQGNSA. Deletions cut 5 bases from V and 7 bases from J, with 15 bases between. The CDR3 is made up of 14 amino acids. The CDR3 spells CASSQGVGKQPQHF. The CDR3 DNA is TGTGCCAGCAGCCAAGGGGTCGGAAAGCAGCCCCAGCATTTT.

The V call is TRBV29-1, the J call TRBJ1-2, with no clear D. V gave up 6 bases and J gave up 3 bases, with 14 bases separating them. Germline V gene sequence: CDR1 SQVTM, CDR2 ANQGSEA. The CDR3 sequence is 13 residues long. The CDR3 DNA reads as TGCAGCGTCAGAGGAGGCGGAGACTATGGCTACACCTTC. Its translation: CSVRGGGDYGYTF.

The chain is built from TRBV24-1 and TRBJ2-2, with D perhaps matching TRBD1 (5 bases). The CDR3 runs 14 residues. V dropped 3 bases and J dropped 6 bases, with 10 bases sitting between them. Germline V gives CDR1 KGHDR, CDR2 SFDVKD. CDR3 sequence reads: CATSDPGIAGELFF. The CDR3 bases are TGTGCCACCAGTGATCCAGGGATCGCCGGGGAGCTGTTTTTT.

This clone was counted once. The V call is TRBV6-2 or TRBV6-3, the J call TRBJ2-7, with TRBD1 as a possible D gene (5 bases). Trimming pared 3 bases from V and 4 bases from J, leaving 16 bases between. Germline CDR1 is MNHEY and CDR2 is SVGEGT. The CDR3 covers 15 residues. The CDR3 DNA reads as TGTGCCAGCAGTTATCCCGCGGACATTTTATACGAGCAGTACTTC. This encodes CASSYPADILYEQYF.

In its sample, this clone was seen a few times. The chain carries TRBV19 and TRBJ2-6, with a weak D call TRBD1 (6 bases). The ends were cut back, 6 bases at V and 2 bases at J, with 11 bases in the middle. Germline V gives CDR1 LNHDA, CDR2 SQIVND (reference sequence). The CDR3 is made up of 15 amino acids. The CDR3 reads CASRPGTTGANVLTF. CDR3 DNA: TGTGCCAGTAGGCCCGGGACAACTGGGGCCAACGTCCTGACTTTC.

The chain joins TRBV19 to TRBJ1-1; 7 nucleotides align to TRBD1. V lost 9 bases, J lost 3 bases, and 13 bases stayed unmatched. CDR3 length equals 15 residues. The germline V gene has CDR1 LNHDA and CDR2 SQIVND (reference sequence). The CDR3 coding sequence is TGTGCCAGCCGACAGGGTTTGGGTACGGACACTGAAGCTTTCTTT. Translated, it gives CASRQGLGTDTEAFF.

The chain is built from TRBV6-5 and TRBJ2-1; 10 bases map to TRBD2. The CDR3 consists of 15 residues. The ends lost 5 bases at V and 6 bases at J; junction bases unmatched: 7. Germline V CDR1 and CDR2: MNHEY, SVGAGI. The CDR3 loop reads CASSPTSGVPNEQFF. The CDR3 coding sequence is TGTGCCAGCAGTCCCACTAGCGGGGTGCCCAATGAGCAGTTCTTC.

This clone was found a few times. Written as DNA, the CDR3 is TGTGCCAGCAGCTCCAACTACGAGCAGTACTTC. It codes for CASSSNYEQYF. This rearrangement joins TRBV11-2 to TRBJ2-7; D unresolved. The CDR3 is made up of 11 amino acids. Germline CDR1 and CDR2: SGHAT and FQNNGV. Trimming cost V 4 bases and J 3 bases, with 4 bases left between them.

The gene calls are TRBV3-1 (or the pseudogene TRBV3-2) and TRBJ2-7; D not resolved. Germline CDR1 and CDR2: LGHDT and YNNKEL (reference sequence). This CDR3 has 14 residues. Trimming removed 3 bases at V and 0 bases at J, with 9 bases between. This CDR3 is CASSHTGVSYEQYF. For the CDR3, the DNA is TGTGCCAGCAGCCATACCGGAGTCTCCTACGAGCAGTACTTC.

This rearrangement joins TRBV9 to TRBJ2-2; tentative D call: TRBD1 (8 bases). The CDR3 has 15 amino acids. The V gene's germline CDR1 is SGDLS and CDR2 YYNGEE. V lost 2 bases, J lost 4 bases, and 12 bases lay in between. The CDR3 bases are TGTGCCAGCAGCGTTACAGGGGGGGGCACCGGGGAGCTGTTTTTT. The encoded protein is CASSVTGGGTGELFF.

The chain uses TRBV19 and TRBJ2-2; weak D call: TRBD1 (5 bases). V was pared by 4 bases and J by 0 bases, with 9 bases between. The CDR3 covers 15 residues. CDR1 and CDR2 (germline): LNHDA, SQIVND (reference sequence). CDR3: CASSKGHTNTGELFF. The CDR3, as DNA: TGTGCCAGTAGTAAAGGACATACGAACACCGGGGAGCTGTTTTTT.

The genes are TRBV19 and TRBJ1-1, with a possible D match to TRBD1 (5 bases). V was clipped by 7 bases and J by 0 bases, with 9 bases between them. The CDR3 runs to 13 residues. Germline values: CDR1 LNHDA, CDR2 SQIVND (reference sequence). The DNA of the CDR3 is TGTGCCAGTAACAGCAGGGTGAACACTGAAGCTTTCTTT. Translated: CASNSRVNTEAFF.

The V call is TRBV12-3 or TRBV12-4, the J call TRBJ1-1; possibly TRBD1 for D (5 bases). This CDR3 region has 13 residues. V was trimmed by 7 bases and J by 5 bases, leaving 14 bases between them. DNA of the CDR3: TGTGCCAGCACCCGCAGGGTATTAACTGAAGCTTTCTTT. This codes for CASTRRVLTEAFF.

CDR3 loop: CASSLEQRHEQYV. The CDR3 region has the DNA TGTGCCAGCAGCTTGGAGCAGCGCCACGAGCAGTACGTC. The chain recombines TRBV5-4 with TRBJ2-7; no clear D gene. Per germline, CDR1 SGHNT and CDR2 YYREEE (reference sequence). The CDR3 loop spans 13 amino acids. V was cut by 0 bases and J by 5 bases, with 9 bases left in between.

This chain links TRBV29-1 with TRBJ1-6; 7 bases match TRBD1. This CDR3 region has 14 residues. The V gene end was trimmed by 4 bases and the J gene end by 8 bases; junction bases not matched to a gene: 8. The germline V gene encodes CDR1 SQVTM and CDR2 ANQGSEA. This chain's CDR3 is CSVGTGESHSPLHF. The CDR3 DNA follows: TGCAGCGTTGGAACAGGGGAGAGTCATTCACCCCTCCACTTT.